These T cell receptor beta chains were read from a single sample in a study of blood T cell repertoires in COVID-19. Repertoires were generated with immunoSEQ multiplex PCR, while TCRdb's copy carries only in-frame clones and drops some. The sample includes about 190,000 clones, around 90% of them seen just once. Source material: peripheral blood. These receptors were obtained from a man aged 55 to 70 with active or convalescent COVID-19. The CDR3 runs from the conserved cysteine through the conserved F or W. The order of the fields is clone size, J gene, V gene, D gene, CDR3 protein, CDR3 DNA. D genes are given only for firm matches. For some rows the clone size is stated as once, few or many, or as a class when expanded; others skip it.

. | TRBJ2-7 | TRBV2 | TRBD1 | CASRAGQGAYEQYF | TGTGCCAGCAGGGCGGGACAGGGGGCCTACGAGCAGTACTTC
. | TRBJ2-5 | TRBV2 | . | CASSQVNQETQYF | TGTGCCAGCAGTCAAGTAAACCAAGAGACCCAGTACTTC
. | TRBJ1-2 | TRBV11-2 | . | CASTPDGTNYGYTF | TGTGCCAGCACCCCCGACGGGACTAACTATGGCTACACCTTC
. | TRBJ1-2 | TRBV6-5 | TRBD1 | CASRPPGQGADGYTF | TGTGCCAGCAGACCACCGGGACAGGGGGCCGATGGCTACACCTTC
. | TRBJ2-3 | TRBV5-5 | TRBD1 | CASSPMGQVPDTQYF | TGTGCCAGCAGCCCAATGGGACAGGTTCCAGATACGCAGTATTTT
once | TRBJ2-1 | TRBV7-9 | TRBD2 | CASSLGSSGGEYNEQFF | TGTGCCAGCAGCTTAGGGTCTAGCGGGGGGGAGTACAATGAGCAGTTCTTC
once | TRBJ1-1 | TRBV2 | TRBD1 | CASLDRGNTEAFF | TGTGCCAGCCTTGACAGGGGGAACACTGAAGCTTTCTTT
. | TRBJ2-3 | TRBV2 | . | CASSPLGRSSTDTQYF | TGTGCCAGCAGCCCCCTGGGGCGGTCCAGCACAGATACGCAGTATTTT
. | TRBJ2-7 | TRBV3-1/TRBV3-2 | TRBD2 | CASSPSSGGGYEQYF | TGTGCCAGCAGCCCTTCTAGCGGGGGGGGTTACGAGCAGTACTTC
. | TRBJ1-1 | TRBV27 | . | CASRNPRISTEAFF | TGTGCCAGCCGGAACCCCAGGATTTCCACTGAAGCTTTCTTT
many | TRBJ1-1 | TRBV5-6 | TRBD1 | CASSRRTGLNTEAFF | TGTGCCAGCAGCCGTCGGACAGGGCTAAACACTGAAGCTTTCTTT
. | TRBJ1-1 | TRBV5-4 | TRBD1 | CASSTLGQGRSTEAFF | TGTGCCAGCAGCACTCTCGGACAGGGTCGGTCCACTGAAGCTTTCTTT
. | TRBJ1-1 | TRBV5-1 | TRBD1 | CASSFSGQGNTEAFF | TGCGCCAGCAGCTTTTCGGGACAGGGGAACACTGAAGCTTTCTTT
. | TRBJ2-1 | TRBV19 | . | CASSITYNEQFF | TGTGCCAGTAGTATTACCTACAATGAGCAGTTCTTC
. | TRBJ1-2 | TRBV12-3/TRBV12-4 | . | CASSRQGIGGYTF | TGTGCCAGCAGTCGGCAGGGGATTGGTGGCTACACCTTC
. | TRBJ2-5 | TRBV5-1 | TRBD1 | CASSSGGQETQYF | TGCGCCAGCAGCTCAGGGGGCCAAGAGACCCAGTACTTC
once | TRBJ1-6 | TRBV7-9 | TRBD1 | CASSSSPQGANSPLHF | TGTGCCAGCAGCTCCTCCCCGCAGGGGGCAAATTCACCCCTCCACTTT
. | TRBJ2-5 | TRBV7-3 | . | CASSHGNRPGETQYF | TGTGCCAGCAGCCATGGGAACAGGCCTGGAGAGACCCAGTACTTC
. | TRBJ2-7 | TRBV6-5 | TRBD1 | CASRLDRGRNEQYF | TGTGCCAGCAGGCTGGACAGGGGGAGGAACGAGCAGTACTTC
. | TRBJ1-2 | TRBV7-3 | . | CASSHGQNYGYTF | TGTGCCAGCAGCCATGGACAGAACTATGGCTACACCTTC
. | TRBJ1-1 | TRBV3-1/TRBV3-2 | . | CASSLIGGTEAFF | TGTGCCAGCAGCCTGATCGGGGGCACTGAAGCTTTCTTT
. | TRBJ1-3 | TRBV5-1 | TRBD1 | CASSSQGAFIDTIYF | TGCGCCAGCAGCTCCCAGGGGGCTTTTATAGACACCATATATTTT